This T cell receptor beta chain was sequenced during a study of identical twins. TCRdb re-derived calls from the 5' RACE reads in MiXCR, one entry per CDR3 protein. The data show just under 550,000 distinct CDR3 sequences, over 12% seen once. Germline V lookup: CDR1 SQVTM, CDR2 ANQGSEA. Trimming cost V 4 bases and J 2 bases, with 11 bases left between them. The CDR3 has 13 residues. Whole-study results and caveats: The study based its conclusions on cross-sectional statistical analysis and did not follow the same donors. Insertions ran lower in abundant cord blood beta clonotypes, though not in memory repertoires.

This clonotype was observed a few times. The antigen is unknown. Everyone who donated was a healthy Caucasian. In addition, the sample was reused for a study of yellow fever vaccine responses in identical twins.

This TCR came from a woman younger than 35 in good health. Sequenced material: CD4+ T cells sorted from blood. The V gene is TRBV29-1, the J gene TRBJ1-2, with a weak D call TRBD1 (6 bases). The CDR3 protein is CSVVDRLNYGYTF. CDR3 in DNA: TGCAGCGTTGTGGACAGATTAAACTATGGCTACACCTTC.